The clone carrying this T cell receptor beta chain was seen once. This record belongs to a study of blood T cell repertoires in COVID-19. Overall study: Samples came from the United States, Italy and Spain, spanning acute and convalescent COVID-19. Sample material is recorded as cDNA or gDNA derived from T cells, B-cell-depleted T cells, or PBMCs.

In the authors' workflow: Reference gene primers were amplified, and this amplification served to estimate nucleated cell counts. Assay: immunoSEQ multiplex PCR; the TCRdb copy retains only in-frame clones and omits some. D and trimming come from the DNA, and the V and J calls and clone size come from that table. The repertoire holds 60,000 or so clones, with more than 70% as singletons. The Seattle patients joined while their infection was active and were tracked longitudinally afterward. The germline CDR1 and CDR2 sequences are SQVTM and ANQGSEA. The CDR3 has 15 amino acids. V lost 5 bases to trimming and J lost 0 bases; unmatched junction nucleotides: 7.

The sequenced material came from peripheral blood. The rearrangement links TRBV29-1 to TRBJ2-4; TRBD2 matches 7 bases. The receptor's source is a man aged 25-45 years with COVID-19, enrolled during active disease. CDR3 nucleotides: TGCAGCGTTACGGAAGCGGGACTAGCCAAAAACATTCAGTACTTC. This translates into CSVTEAGLAKNIQYF.